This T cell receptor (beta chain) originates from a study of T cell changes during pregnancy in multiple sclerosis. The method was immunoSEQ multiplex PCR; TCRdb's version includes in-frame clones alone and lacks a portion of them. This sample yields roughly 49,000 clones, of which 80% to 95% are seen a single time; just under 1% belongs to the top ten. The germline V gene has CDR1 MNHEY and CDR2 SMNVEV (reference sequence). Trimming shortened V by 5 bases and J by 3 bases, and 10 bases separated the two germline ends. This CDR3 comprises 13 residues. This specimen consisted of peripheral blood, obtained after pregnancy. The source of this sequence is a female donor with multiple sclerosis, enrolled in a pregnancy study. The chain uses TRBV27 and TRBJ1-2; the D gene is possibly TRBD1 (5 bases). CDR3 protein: CASSPGSDYGYTF. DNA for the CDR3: TGTGCCAGCAGTCCAGGGTCGGACTATGGCTACACCTTC.